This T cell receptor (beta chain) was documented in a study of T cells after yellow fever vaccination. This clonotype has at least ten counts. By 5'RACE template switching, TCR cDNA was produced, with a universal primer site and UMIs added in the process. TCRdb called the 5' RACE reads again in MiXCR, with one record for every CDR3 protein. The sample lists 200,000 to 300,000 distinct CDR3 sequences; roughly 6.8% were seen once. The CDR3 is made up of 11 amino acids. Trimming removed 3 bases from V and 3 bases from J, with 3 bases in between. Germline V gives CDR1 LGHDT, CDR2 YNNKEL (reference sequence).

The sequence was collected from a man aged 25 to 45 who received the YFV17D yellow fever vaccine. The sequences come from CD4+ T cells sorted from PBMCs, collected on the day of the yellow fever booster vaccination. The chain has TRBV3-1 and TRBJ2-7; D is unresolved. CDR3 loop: CASSHGYEQYF. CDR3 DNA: TGTGCCAGCAGCCACGGCTACGAGCAGTACTTC.